Shown below are 23 T cell receptor beta chains from a single sample sequenced in a study of cytomegalovirus exposure and HLA in healthy donors (dated by TCRdb to about 2017). Libraries were made using the immunoSEQ multiplex PCR assay. For the multiplex PCR, a mixture combining 60 forward primers for TCR Vbeta segments and 13 reverse primers for TCR Jbeta segments was used. Here the immuneACCESS table is served through TCRdb, limited to in-frame sequences with V and J called. Missing clones are a known gap in these copies; in checked studies unresolved V genes cover under half, and the rest lacks a known reason. The sample table holds about 170,000 clones, of which 82% were seen once. The biggest ten clones account for about 1.4% of the sample. Sequenced: PBMCs. Receptor source: a girl under 18 in good health and CMV-seropositive.

The chain is built from TRBV4-3 and TRBJ2-7; possibly TRBD1 for D (7 bases). Trimming cost V 5 bases and J 3 bases, with 14 bases left between them. This CDR3 contains 14 residues. Germline V lookup: CDR1 LGHNA, CDR2 YSLEER. The CDR3 DNA reads TGCGCCAGCAGCTTACGACAGGGACTCTACGAGCAGTACTTC. It yields the protein CASSLRQGLYEQYF.

The chain combines TRBV27 with TRBJ2-7; TRBD2 might be the D (6 bases). There are 14 residues in the CDR3. V was clipped by 3 bases and J by 3 bases, with 12 bases between them. Germline CDR1 MNHEY, CDR2 SMNVEV (reference sequence). CDR3 loop: CASSLRRENYEQYF. In nucleotides, the CDR3 is TGTGCCAGCAGTTTGAGGAGGGAAAACTACGAGCAGTACTTC.

The chain links TRBV5-4 to TRBJ1-1; 8 nucleotides agree with TRBD1. The junction had 14 bases not matched to a gene; V was cut back by 3 bases and J by 4 bases. The CDR3 has 17 amino acids. Per germline, CDR1 SGHNT and CDR2 YYREEE (reference sequence). The CDR3 region has the DNA TGTGCCAGCAGCTCAGGGGCCAGGGGGCGCAGGGGCACTGAAGCTTTCTTT. It specifies CASSSGARGRRGTEAFF.

This clone was recorded a few times. V is TRBV2 and J is TRBJ1-3; D call uncertain. The CDR3 has 14 amino acids. V was shortened by 2 bases and J by 4 bases, with 9 bases between the two germline ends. Germline values: CDR1 SNHLY, CDR2 FYNNEI. The CDR3 DNA reads as TGTGCCAGCAGTGAATCGGGATCCGGAAACACCATATATTTT. This encodes CASSESGSGNTIYF.

The genes are TRBV7-8 and TRBJ2-5; maybe TRBD2 (5 bases). Germline V lookup: CDR1 SGHVS, CDR2 FQNEAQ. Trimming cost V 1 base and J 4 bases, with 10 bases left between them. There are 14 residues in the CDR3. CDR3 residues: CASSLVLEGETQYF. Here the CDR3 DNA reads TGTGCCAGCAGCTTAGTACTAGAAGGAGAGACCCAGTACTTC. The variable domain in full, completed from reference TRBV7-8 and TRBJ2-5, reads GAGVSQSPRYKVAKRGQDVALRCDPISGHVSLFWYQQALGQGPEFLTYFQNEAQLDKSGLPSDRFFAERPEGSVSTLKIQRTQQEDSAVYLCASSLVLEGETQYFGPGTRLLVL.

The gene calls are TRBV2 and TRBJ1-5; TRBD1 matches at 8 bases. The CDR3 consists of 16 residues. V dropped 6 bases and J dropped 0; count of bases not matched to a gene: 7. Germline assignment: CDR1 SNHLY and CDR2 FYNNEI. DNA for the CDR3: TGTGCCAGCAGGGAGAGGACAGGGTATAGCAATCAGCCCCAGCATTTT. Its protein is CASRERTGYSNQPQHF.

This clone appeared a single time. The rearrangement links TRBV7-2 to TRBJ2-7; TRBD1 agrees at 7 bases. This CDR3 has 14 residues. The germline gives CDR1 SGHTA, CDR2 FQGNSA. With 5 bases clipped from V and 0 bases from J, the junction kept 4 bases outside the gene matches. CDR3 region: CASSPQGISYEQYF. DNA of the CDR3: TGTGCCAGCAGCCCACAGGGGATCTCCTACGAGCAGTACTTC.

The chain recombines TRBV4-3 with TRBJ1-1; possibly TRBD1 for D (5 bases). Looked up from germline, CDR1 is LGHNA and CDR2 is YSLEER. The CDR3 is 15 residues long. V lost 0 bases to trimming and J lost 1 base, with 9 bases between them. CDR3 protein: CASSQDTGRNTEAFF. DNA for the CDR3: TGCGCCAGCAGCCAAGATACAGGACGGAACACTGAAGCTTTCTTT.

This chain uses TRBV4-2 with TRBJ1-1, with D maybe TRBD1 (6 bases). The V and J ends lost 0 bases and 4 bases respectively, with 12 bases between them. From germline, CDR1 is LGHNA and CDR2 YNFKEQ. This CDR3 contains 15 residues. CDR3 sequence: CASSQDSTGLTEAFF. In nucleotides, the CDR3 is TGTGCCAGCAGCCAAGATTCGACAGGACTCACTGAAGCTTTCTTT.

The rearrangement links TRBV11-3 to TRBJ2-4; 7 bases line up with TRBD2. Germline V gene data show CDR1 as SGHNT and CDR2 as YENEEA. Losses at the gene ends were 5 bases for V and 0 bases for J; bases not matched to a gene: 13. This CDR3 has 18 residues. For the CDR3, the DNA is TGTGCCAGCAGCCCGGGTAGAGGGGAGGGCTTAGCCAAAAACATTCAGTACTTC. This translates into CASSPGRGEGLAKNIQYF.

This rearrangement joins TRBV7-8 to TRBJ2-1; TRBD2 might be the D (6 bases). V gave up 3 bases and J gave up 5 bases, with 11 bases separating them. The CDR3 sequence is 14 residues long. The V gene's germline CDR1 is SGHVS and CDR2 FQNEAQ. CDR3: CASSFRGKDNEQFF. The CDR3 DNA reads as TGTGCCAGCAGCTTCCGCGGGAAAGACAATGAGCAGTTCTTC.

The CDR3 DNA sequence: TGTGCCAGCAGTCTACAGGGAAAGTCCTACGAGCAGTACTTC. The encoded protein is CASSLQGKSYEQYF. V and J are TRBV28 and TRBJ2-7, with TRBD1 as a possible D gene (6 bases). Germline V gene sequence: CDR1 MDHEN, CDR2 SYDVKM. V was cut by 5 bases and J by 1 base, with 12 bases left in between. The CDR3 spans 14 residues.

The rearrangement uses TRBV5-1 and TRBJ1-2; D is uncertain. Trimming left V 0 bases short and J 4 bases short, with 7 bases between. The CDR3 extends over 13 amino acids. Germline V gene data show CDR1 as SGHRS and CDR2 as YFSETQ. This chain's CDR3 is CASSLVASYGYTF. As DNA, the CDR3 is TGCGCCAGCAGCTTGGTCGCCAGCTATGGCTACACCTTC.

V is TRBV2 and J is TRBJ2-3; no reliable D call. V was trimmed by 6 bases and J by 0 bases, leaving 13 bases between them. This CDR3 has 15 amino acids. Germline assignment: CDR1 SNHLY and CDR2 FYNNEI. CDR3 coding DNA: TGTGCCAGCAGGGCGACTCGCCCTAGCACAGATACGCAGTATTTT. The encoded protein is CASRATRPSTDTQYF.

The rearrangement links TRBV7-2 to TRBJ2-7; 7 bases are a match to TRBD1. This CDR3 is 13 amino acids long. Germline V gene data show CDR1 as SGHTA and CDR2 as FQGNSA. J gave up 7 bases and V 1 base, and 4 bases lay outside the gene matches. This chain's CDR3 is CASSLGQGEEQYF. The CDR3 nucleotides are TGTGCCAGCAGCTTAGGGCAGGGGGAAGAGCAGTACTTC.

In this sample, this clone turned up once. This chain connects TRBV25-1 to TRBJ2-7, with D perhaps matching TRBD1 (5 bases). There are 13 residues in the CDR3. V shed 1 base and J shed 3 bases, with 7 bases lying between them. Germline V CDR1 and CDR2: MGHDK, SYGVNS. The CDR3 bases are TGTGCCAGCAGTGAATTACAGGACTACGAGCAGTACTTC. It yields the protein CASSELQDYEQYF.

V and J are TRBV2 and TRBJ2-7, with 10 bases fitting TRBD2. V shed 6 bases, J shed 3 bases, and the junction held 5 bases outside the gene matches. This CDR3 has 14 residues. Germline CDR1 and CDR2: SNHLY and FYNNEI. CDR3 sequence: CASSQAGGYYEQYF. Written as DNA, the CDR3 is TGTGCCAGCAGCCAAGCGGGAGGGTACTACGAGCAGTACTTC.

This chain connects TRBV5-1 to TRBJ2-7; 8 nucleotides match TRBD1. The CDR3 has 15 residues. Germline values: CDR1 SGHRS, CDR2 YFSETQ. The V gene end was trimmed by 0 bases and the J gene end by 4 bases; junction bases not matched to a gene: 6. CDR3 loop: CASSLVAGGAYEQYF. The CDR3 DNA is TGCGCCAGCAGCTTGGTCGCAGGGGGCGCTTACGAGCAGTACTTC.

The chain joins TRBV19 to TRBJ2-1; D perhaps matches TRBD2 (5 bases). V lost 6 bases, J lost 6 bases, and 21 bases lay in between. This CDR3 comprises 16 residues. Germline CDR1 LNHDA, CDR2 SQIVND (reference sequence). CDR3 protein: CASSTLLSSEGNEQFF. The CDR3 bases are TGTGCCAGTAGCACGCTTCTTAGCTCCGAGGGCAATGAGCAGTTCTTC.

This chain connects TRBV30 to TRBJ1-1; D uncertain. CDR1 is GTSNPN, CDR2 SVGIG, per germline (reference sequence). There are 10 residues in the CDR3. Trimming stripped 4 bases from V and 8 bases from J, with 8 bases between. DNA for the CDR3: TGTGCCTGGAAGACACTCGAAGCTTTCTTT. The encoded protein is CAWKTLEAFF. The full variable domain, rest sourced from reference TRBV30 and TRBJ1-1, is SQTIHQWPATLVQPVGSPLSLECTVEGTSNPNLYWYRQAAGRGLQLLFYSVGIGQISSEVPQNLSASRPQDRQFILSSKKLLLSDSGFYLCAWKTLEAFFGQGTRLTVV.

The rearrangement links TRBV27 to TRBJ1-1; 10 bases align to TRBD1. V was clipped by 5 bases and J by 1 base; unmatched bases: 4. This CDR3 is 15 amino acids long. Germline lookup yields CDR1 MNHEY and CDR2 SMNVEV (reference sequence). The CDR3 loop reads CASSLGTGENTEAFF. The CDR3 nucleotides are TGTGCCAGCAGTCTAGGGACAGGGGAGAACACTGAAGCTTTCTTT.

The chain uses TRBV29-1 and TRBJ1-2, with a tentative D call TRBD1 (5 bases). This CDR3 region has 12 residues. Trimming stripped 4 bases from V and 4 bases from J, with 10 bases between. The germline V gene encodes CDR1 SQVTM and CDR2 ANQGSEA. The chain's CDR3 is CSVAPDSYGYTF. The CDR3 nucleotides read TGCAGCGTTGCTCCAGACAGCTATGGCTACACCTTC.

The rearrangement joins TRBV7-8 to TRBJ1-3; D possibly corresponds to TRBD1 (6 bases). The CDR3 is made up of 15 amino acids. V lost 4 bases, J lost 4 bases, and 14 bases lay in between. CDR1 SGHVS and CDR2 FQNEAQ come from the germline V gene. This CDR3 is CASSSHRVQGNTIYF. CDR3 nucleotides: TGTGCCAGCAGCTCCCACAGGGTGCAAGGAAACACCATATATTTT.